The clone carrying this T cell receptor beta chain turned up a few times. The source of the sample is a study of T cells in Graves' hyperthyroidism and ophthalmopathy. Amplification targeted TCR beta CDR3 regions from RNA transcripts. The study used the HTBI primer set for a first-round RT-PCR of the TCR CDR3. TCRdb processed the multiplex PCR reads anew with MiXCR; each CDR3 protein has one entry. This sample has approximately 530,000 distinct CDR3 sequences, with 20% found just once. V was trimmed by 5 bases and J by 7 bases, leaving 12 bases between them. The CDR3 consists of 13 residues. The TCR sequence derives from a man in his forties with Graves' ophthalmopathy. Material for sequencing was blood. The chain combines TRBV12-3 or TRBV12-4 with TRBJ2-1, with D perhaps TRBD2 (5 bases). The chain's CDR3 is CASSVVARNEQFF. The DNA for the CDR3 is TGTGCCAGCAGTGTGGTAGCGAGGAATGAGCAGTTCTTC.